Listed below are T cell receptor beta chains from one sample, sequenced in a study of cytomegalovirus exposure and HLA in healthy donors. Profiling relied on immunoSEQ multiplex PCR, and the TCRdb table lists in-frame clones only, not all of them. The sample holds 100,000 to 150,000 clones. The source material was PBMCs. These receptors all come from a man younger than 35 in good health and CMV-seronegative. The CDR3 runs from the conserved cysteine through the conserved F or W. D genes are given only for firm matches.

j_gene | v_gene | d_gene | CDR3aa | CDR3nt
TRBJ2-7 | TRBV6-6 | TRBD2 | CASSPIAGSYEQYF | TGTGCCAGCAGTCCCATAGCGGGCTCCTACGAGCAGTACTTC
TRBJ1-1 | TRBV5-1 | - | CASSLVSGVYTEAFF | TGCGCCAGCAGCTTGGTGTCAGGGGTATACACTGAAGCTTTCTTT
TRBJ1-1 | TRBV6-5 | - | CASSTPNTEAFF | TGTGCCAGCTCGACACCCAACACTGAAGCTTTCTTT
TRBJ2-1 | TRBV4-2 | TRBD1 | CASSQDTGVIEQFF | TGTGCCAGCAGCCAAGATACAGGGGTCATTGAGCAGTTCTTC
TRBJ1-6 | TRBV9 | - | CASSVDPGALHF | TGTGCCAGCAGCGTAGACCCCGGGGCCCTCCACTTT
TRBJ1-1 | TRBV19 | - | CASIPVDGGWTEAFF | TGTGCCAGTATCCCAGTGGATGGAGGGTGGACTGAAGCTTTCTTT
TRBJ2-7 | TRBV5-4 | TRBD2 | CASRAHRTSGISYEQYF | TGTGCCAGCAGAGCTCATAGGACTAGCGGAATCTCCTACGAGCAGTACTTC
TRBJ1-5 | TRBV5-1 | - | CASSLDRLDQPQHF | TGCGCCAGCAGCTTGGACAGGCTCGATCAGCCCCAGCATTTT
TRBJ1-1 | TRBV30 | - | CAWSFLAVGTEAFF | TGTGCCTGGAGCTTCCTCGCGGTAGGCACTGAAGCTTTCTTT
TRBJ2-7 | TRBV18 | - | CASSPGQGGVYEQYF | TGTGCCAGCTCACCAGGGCAGGGAGGCGTCTACGAGCAGTACTTC
TRBJ2-1 | TRBV5-1 | - | CASSLEVGAIYNEQFF | TGCGCCAGCAGCTTGGAAGTGGGGGCGATCTACAATGAGCAGTTCTTC
TRBJ1-1 | TRBV4-1 | TRBD1 | CASSHPRTGSGTEAFF | TGCGCCAGCAGCCATCCACGGACAGGGTCGGGCACTGAAGCTTTCTTT
TRBJ2-2 | TRBV7-2 | TRBD1 | CASSLRTGMTGELFF | TGTGCCAGCAGCTTACGGACAGGGATGACCGGGGAGCTGTTTTTT
TRBJ2-7 | TRBV6-5 | TRBD1 | CASSTGDRGPMDF | TGTGCCAGCAGTACCGGGGACAGGGGACCGATGGACTTC
TRBJ1-4 | TRBV10-2 | TRBD1 | CASSDPKTGVFEKLFF | TGCGCCAGCAGTGACCCAAAGACAGGGGTTTTTGAAAAACTGTTTTTT
TRBJ2-1 | TRBV7-9 | TRBD2 | CASSLRWGGTYNEQFF | TGTGCCAGCAGCTTAAGATGGGGGGGAACCTACAATGAGCAGTTCTTC
TRBJ2-2 | TRBV18 | - | CASSPSVPGELFF | TGTGCCAGCTCACCATCGGTTCCCGGGGAGCTGTTTTTT
TRBJ2-2 | TRBV7-9 | - | CASSLWLPNTGELFF | TGTGCCAGCAGCTTATGGCTCCCTAACACCGGGGAGCTGTTTTTT
TRBJ2-7 | TRBV6-1 | TRBD2 | CASRGTSRYEQYF | TGTGCCAGCAGGGGGACTAGCCGGTACGAGCAGTACTTC
TRBJ2-7 | TRBV9 | - | CASSVADSFPHEQYF | TGTGCCAGCAGCGTAGCCGACAGTTTTCCCCACGAGCAGTACTTC
TRBJ2-7 | TRBV5-4 | - | CASAGRGYEQYF | TGTGCCAGCGCCGGCAGGGGCTACGAGCAGTACTTC
TRBJ2-7 | TRBV5-1 | - | CASSLSGSVSGEQYF | TGCGCCAGCAGCTTGTCAGGGTCAGTCAGCGGGGAGCAGTACTTC
TRBJ2-5 | TRBV6-4 | - | CASSDFVETQYF | TGTGCCAGCAGTGACTTCGTAGAGACCCAGTACTTC
TRBJ2-1 | TRBV6-4 | TRBD2 | CASSDSVAGGHNEQFF | TGTGCCAGCAGTGACTCGGTAGCGGGGGGACACAATGAGCAGTTCTTC
TRBJ1-6 | TRBV28 | - | CASSLRAANSPLHF | TGTGCCAGCAGTCTGAGGGCAGCTAATTCACCCCTCCACTTT
TRBJ1-3 | TRBV5-1 | - | CASSLEGPSGNTIYF | TGCGCCAGCAGCTTGGAGGGGCCCTCTGGAAACACCATATATTTT
TRBJ2-7 | TRBV19 | TRBD1 | CASSIRDRTYEQYF | TGTGCCAGTAGTATCCGGGACAGAACCTACGAGCAGTACTTC
TRBJ1-5 | TRBV6-1 | - | CASSSERGANQPQHF | TGTGCCAGCAGTTCGGAGCGGGGAGCCAATCAGCCCCAGCATTTT
TRBJ1-1 | TRBV19 | - | CASRITGLGSNTEAFF | TGTGCCAGTAGGATAACAGGGTTGGGGTCGAACACTGAAGCTTTCTTT
TRBJ1-1 | TRBV29-1 | - | CSVGTGNTEAFF | TGCAGCGTAGGAACAGGGAACACTGAAGCTTTCTTT
TRBJ2-1 | TRBV27 | - | CASSPAGGVNEQFF | TGTGCCAGCAGTCCCGCGGGCGGGGTCAATGAGCAGTTCTTC
TRBJ1-5 | TRBV2 | - | CASDPAGIGQPQHF | TGTGCCAGCGACCCCGCAGGTATAGGACAGCCCCAGCATTTT
TRBJ2-1 | TRBV5-1 | TRBD1 | CASSSKIWDSDGGEQFF | TGCGCCAGCAGCTCGAAAATTTGGGACAGCGATGGAGGTGAGCAGTTCTTC
TRBJ1-2 | TRBV5-1 | TRBD1 | CASSPTTGERGYTF | TGCGCCAGCAGCCCGACGACAGGGGAACGCGGCTACACCTTC
TRBJ1-5 | TRBV6-1 | - | CASSEESGHNQPQHF | TGTGCCAGCAGTGAAGAGTCAGGCCACAATCAGCCCCAGCATTTT
TRBJ1-1 | TRBV11-2 | TRBD1 | CASSPRPIQGSTEAFF | TGTGCCAGCAGCCCAAGACCTATACAGGGGAGCACTGAAGCTTTCTTT
TRBJ2-5 | TRBV28 | - | CASSLRVGETQYF | TGTGCCAGCAGTTTGCGGGTAGGAGAGACCCAGTACTTC
TRBJ2-7 | TRBV11-2 | - | CASSPTGQPYEQYF | TGTGCCAGCAGCCCCACTGGACAGCCCTACGAGCAGTACTTC
TRBJ2-6 | TRBV6-1 | - | CASSEWLGVGGANVLTF | TGTGCCAGCAGTGAATGGCTGGGAGTCGGTGGGGCCAACGTCCTGACTTTC
TRBJ2-7 | TRBV30 | - | CAGGTVPGMKAYEQYF | TGTGCCGGGGGGACAGTTCCCGGTATGAAGGCCTACGAGCAGTACTTC
TRBJ1-1 | TRBV30 | - | CAWAGQLNTEAFF | TGTGCCTGGGCGGGGCAGCTGAACACTGAAGCTTTCTTT
TRBJ2-7 | TRBV9 | - | CASSFTGSYEQYF | TGTGCCAGCAGCTTCACCGGCTCCTACGAGCAGTACTTC
TRBJ1-1 | TRBV5-1 | TRBD1 | CASSLKGTGGLMNTEAFF | TGCGCCAGCAGCTTGAAGGGGACAGGGGGCCTCATGAACACTGAAGCTTTCTTT
TRBJ2-7 | TRBV7-9 | TRBD1 | CASSDQTGGVWYEQYF | TGTGCCAGCAGCGACCAGACAGGGGGCGTCTGGTACGAGCAGTACTTC
TRBJ1-5 | TRBV2 | - | CASRFLGEGQPQHF | TGTGCCAGCCGCTTTCTCGGGGAAGGTCAGCCCCAGCATTTT
TRBJ1-2 | TRBV9 | TRBD1 | CASSVGTGLYGYTF | TGTGCCAGCAGCGTAGGGACAGGGCTCTATGGCTACACCTTC
TRBJ1-2 | TRBV5-6 | TRBD1 | CASSFSGTGVGRGYTF | TGTGCCAGCAGCTTTTCCGGGACAGGGGTTGGTCGAGGCTACACCTTC
TRBJ2-1 | TRBV4-1 | - | CASSQPTGSSYNEQFF | TGCGCCAGCAGCCAACCGACAGGAAGCTCCTACAATGAGCAGTTCTTC
TRBJ2-7 | TRBV13 | TRBD2 | CASSPGLAREQYF | TGTGCCAGCAGCCCGGGACTAGCGCGGGAGCAGTACTTC
TRBJ2-1 | TRBV30 | TRBD2 | CAWSALAGGGEQFF | TGTGCCTGGAGTGCACTAGCGGGAGGGGGTGAGCAGTTCTTC
TRBJ2-7 | TRBV27 | - | CASSLSAGSYEQYF | TGTGCCAGCAGTTTATCGGCAGGTTCCTACGAGCAGTACTTC
TRBJ2-1 | TRBV18 | TRBD2 | CASSPPLSGGDNEQFF | TGTGCCAGCTCACCACCTCTCTCGGGAGGGGACAATGAGCAGTTCTTC
TRBJ2-3 | TRBV9 | TRBD2 | CASSGGTSGLTDTQYF | TGTGCCAGCAGCGGCGGGACTAGCGGACTTACAGATACGCAGTATTTT
TRBJ1-2 | TRBV28 | - | CASSPPGGGYTF | TGTGCCAGCAGCCCCCCCGGAGGAGGCTACACCTTC
TRBJ2-7 | TRBV29-1 | - | CSVAQGIGEQYF | TGCAGCGTTGCCCAGGGAATTGGGGAGCAGTACTTC
TRBJ2-1 | TRBV10-1 | - | CASSKTPSGEQFF | TGCGCCAGCAGTAAAACGCCCAGCGGAGAGCAGTTCTTC
TRBJ1-1 | TRBV19 | TRBD1 | CASKTGSTEAFF | TGTGCCAGCAAGACAGGGAGCACTGAAGCTTTCTTT
TRBJ2-2 | TRBV2 | - | CASSVERNTGELFF | TGTGCCAGCAGTGTGGAGCGGAACACCGGGGAGCTGTTTTTT
TRBJ2-1 | TRBV6-1 | TRBD2 | CASSVAGGIGEQFF | TGTGCCAGCAGTGTAGCGGGGGGGATAGGAGAGCAGTTCTTC
TRBJ2-1 | TRBV10-3 | TRBD2 | CATGLAGNDEQFF | TGTGCCACCGGTCTAGCGGGAAACGATGAGCAGTTCTTC